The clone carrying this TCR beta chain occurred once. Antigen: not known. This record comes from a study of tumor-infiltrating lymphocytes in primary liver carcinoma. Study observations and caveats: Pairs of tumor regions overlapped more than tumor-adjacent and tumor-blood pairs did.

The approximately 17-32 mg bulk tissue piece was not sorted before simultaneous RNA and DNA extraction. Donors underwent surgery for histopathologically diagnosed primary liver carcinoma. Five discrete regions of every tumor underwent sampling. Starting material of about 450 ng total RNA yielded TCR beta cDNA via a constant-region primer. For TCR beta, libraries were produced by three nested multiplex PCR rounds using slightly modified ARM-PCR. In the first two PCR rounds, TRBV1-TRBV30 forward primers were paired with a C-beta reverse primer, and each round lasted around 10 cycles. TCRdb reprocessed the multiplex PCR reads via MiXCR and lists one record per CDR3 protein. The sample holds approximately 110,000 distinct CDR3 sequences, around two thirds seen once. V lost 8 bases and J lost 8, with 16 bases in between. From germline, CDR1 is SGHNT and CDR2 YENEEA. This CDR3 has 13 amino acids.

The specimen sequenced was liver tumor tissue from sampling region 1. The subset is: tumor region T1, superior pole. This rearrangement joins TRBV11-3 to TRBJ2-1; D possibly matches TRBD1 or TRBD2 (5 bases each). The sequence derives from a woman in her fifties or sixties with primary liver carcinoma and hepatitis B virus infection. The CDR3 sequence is CASGHAQRDEQFF. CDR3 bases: TGTGCCAGCGGACATGCCCAGAGGGATGAGCAGTTCTTC.